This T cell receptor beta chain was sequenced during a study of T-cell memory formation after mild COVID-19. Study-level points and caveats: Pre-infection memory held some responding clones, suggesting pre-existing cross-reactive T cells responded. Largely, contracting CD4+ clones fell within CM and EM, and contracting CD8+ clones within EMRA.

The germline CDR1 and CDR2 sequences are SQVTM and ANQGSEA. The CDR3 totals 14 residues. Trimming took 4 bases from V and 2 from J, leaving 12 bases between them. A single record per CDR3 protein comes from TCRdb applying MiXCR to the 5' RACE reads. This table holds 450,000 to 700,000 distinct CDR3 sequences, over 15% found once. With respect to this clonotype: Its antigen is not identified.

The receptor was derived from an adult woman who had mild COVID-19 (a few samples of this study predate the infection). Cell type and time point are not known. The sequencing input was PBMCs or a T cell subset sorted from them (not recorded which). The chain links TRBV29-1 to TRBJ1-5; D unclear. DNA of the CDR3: TGCAGCGTTGCCAAAGGGTCCGGCAATCAGCCCCAGCATTTT. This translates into CSVAKGSGNQPQHF.